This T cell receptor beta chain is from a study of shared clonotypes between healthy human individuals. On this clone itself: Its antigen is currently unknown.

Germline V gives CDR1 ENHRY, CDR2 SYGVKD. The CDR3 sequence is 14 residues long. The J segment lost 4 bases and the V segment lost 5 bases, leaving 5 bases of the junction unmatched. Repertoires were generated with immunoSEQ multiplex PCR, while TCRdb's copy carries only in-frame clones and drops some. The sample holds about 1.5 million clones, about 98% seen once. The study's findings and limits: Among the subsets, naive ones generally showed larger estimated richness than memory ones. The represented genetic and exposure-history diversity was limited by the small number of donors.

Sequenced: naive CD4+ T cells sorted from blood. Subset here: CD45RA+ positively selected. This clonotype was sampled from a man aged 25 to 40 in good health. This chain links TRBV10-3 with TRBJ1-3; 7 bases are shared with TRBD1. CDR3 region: CAISMTGTGNTIYF. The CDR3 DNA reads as TGTGCCATCAGTATGACAGGGACAGGAAACACCATATATTTT.